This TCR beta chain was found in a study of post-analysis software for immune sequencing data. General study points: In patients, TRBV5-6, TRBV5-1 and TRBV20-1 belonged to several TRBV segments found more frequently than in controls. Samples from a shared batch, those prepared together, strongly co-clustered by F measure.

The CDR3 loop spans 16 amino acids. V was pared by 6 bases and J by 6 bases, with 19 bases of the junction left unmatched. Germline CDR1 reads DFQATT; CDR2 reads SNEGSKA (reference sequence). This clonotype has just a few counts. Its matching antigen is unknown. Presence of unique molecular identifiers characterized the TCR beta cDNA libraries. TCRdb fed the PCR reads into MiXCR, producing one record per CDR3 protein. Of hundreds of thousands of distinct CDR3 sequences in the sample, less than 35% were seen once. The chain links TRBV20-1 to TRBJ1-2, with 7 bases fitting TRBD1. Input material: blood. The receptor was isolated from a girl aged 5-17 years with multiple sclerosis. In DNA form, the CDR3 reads TGCAGTGCCGACCATCCATCCGAGACAGGGAGTGATGGCTACACCTTC. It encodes CSADHPSETGSDGYTF.